The present TCR beta chain was sequenced within a study of blood T cell repertoires in COVID-19. For the study at large: The samples span acute and convalescent COVID-19 from the United States, Italy and Spain.

Original processing notes: Reference gene primer amplification in the assay estimated nucleated cell counts. The protocol was immunoSEQ multiplex PCR, while the TCRdb copy is restricted to in-frame clones and leaves out a portion. That table gives V, J and clone size, and the DNA gave D and trimming. Among over 65,000 clones listed, 65% to 90% were seen once. The Seattle site enrolled patients during active infection and followed them longitudinally. The CDR3 is 14 amino acids. With 4 bases removed from V and 0 bases from J, the gap between germline ends came to 9 bases. In germline, CDR1 is LGHDT, CDR2 YNNKEL (reference sequence).

Source material: peripheral blood. The chain links TRBV3-1 (or the pseudogene TRBV3-2) to TRBJ1-2, with D perhaps TRBD1 (5 bases). The clonotype comes from a man older than 75 with COVID-19, enrolled during active disease. The CDR3 DNA reads as TGTGCCAGCAGCCTGGTCAGGGCTAACTATGGCTACACCTTC. Residues: CASSLVRANYGYTF.